A selection of T cell receptor beta chains follows, all from one sample in a study of identical twins. TCRdb itself ran the 5' RACE reads through MiXCR, one entry per CDR3 protein. The data hold 650,000 to 800,000 distinct CDR3 sequences, with 8.6% observed a single time. This sample was also put to use in a study of yellow fever vaccine responses in identical twins.

The sample comprised PBMCs. The receptor source for this set is a woman between 18 and 30 years old in good health. Each CDR3 is given with its conserved first and last residue. A D gene is named only where the DNA matches it firmly. Only part of the rows carry a size: once, few, many, or a class if the clone is expanded.

d_call: -; clone_size: -; v_call: TRBV12-3/TRBV12-4; j_call: TRBJ1-5; cdr3_aa: CASRPHREEQPQHF; cdr3_nt: TGTGCCAGCAGACCACACAGGGAGGAACAGCCCCAGCATTTT
d_call: TRBD2; clone_size: many; v_call: TRBV10-2; j_call: TRBJ2-1; cdr3_aa: CAGWTSGYNEQFF; cdr3_nt: TGCGCGGGGTGGACTAGCGGGTACAATGAGCAGTTCTTC
d_call: -; clone_size: -; v_call: TRBV7-9; j_call: TRBJ2-5; cdr3_aa: CASSFIRGGETQYF; cdr3_nt: TGTGCCAGCAGCTTCATCAGGGGAGGAGAGACCCAGTACTTC
d_call: TRBD1; clone_size: -; v_call: TRBV4-3; j_call: TRBJ2-7; cdr3_aa: CASSQGRQGESYEQYF; cdr3_nt: TGCGCCAGCAGCCAAGGACGACAGGGCGAATCCTACGAGCAGTACTTC
d_call: -; clone_size: many; v_call: TRBV7-2; j_call: TRBJ1-5; cdr3_aa: CASSLEGGLSNQPQHF; cdr3_nt: TGTGCCAGCAGCTTAGAGGGGGGGCTTAGCAATCAGCCCCAGCATTTT
d_call: -; clone_size: -; v_call: TRBV12-3/TRBV12-4; j_call: TRBJ2-4; cdr3_aa: CAFSQALGGKNIQYF; cdr3_nt: TGTGCCTTCAGTCAGGCCCTCGGGGGCAAAAACATTCAGTACTTC
d_call: -; clone_size: -; v_call: TRBV11-1; j_call: TRBJ2-7; cdr3_aa: CASSGGIVEQYF; cdr3_nt: TGTGCCAGCAGCGGCGGGATTGTCGAGCAGTACTTC
d_call: -; clone_size: -; v_call: TRBV5-8; j_call: TRBJ1-2; cdr3_aa: CASAVRPRPEGYTF; cdr3_nt: TGTGCCAGCGCTGTACGGCCCCGGCCAGAGGGCTACACCTTC
d_call: -; clone_size: -; v_call: TRBV20-1; j_call: TRBJ2-7; cdr3_aa: CSARDRERGYEQYF; cdr3_nt: TGCAGTGCTAGAGATAGAGAACGGGGCTACGAGCAGTACTTC
d_call: TRBD1; clone_size: many; v_call: TRBV6-2/TRBV6-3; j_call: TRBJ2-7; cdr3_aa: CASRRTGTYEQYF; cdr3_nt: TGTGCCAGCAGGCGGACAGGGACCTACGAGCAGTACTTC
d_call: -; clone_size: few; v_call: TRBV10-3; j_call: TRBJ1-1; cdr3_aa: CAITSGNGNTEAFF; cdr3_nt: TGTGCCATCACCTCTGGAAATGGGAACACTGAAGCTTTCTTT
d_call: TRBD2; clone_size: -; v_call: TRBV14; j_call: TRBJ2-7; cdr3_aa: CASSLRTSGDAYEQYF; cdr3_nt: TGTGCCAGCAGCCTGAGGACTAGCGGGGATGCCTACGAGCAGTACTTC
d_call: -; clone_size: -; v_call: TRBV3-1; j_call: TRBJ2-3; cdr3_aa: CASTKLDSGTDTQYF; cdr3_nt: TGTGCCAGCACCAAGCTGGACAGTGGGACAGATACGCAGTATTTT
d_call: TRBD2; clone_size: -; v_call: TRBV5-1; j_call: TRBJ2-2; cdr3_aa: CASSQGLAGASTGELFF; cdr3_nt: TGCGCCAGCAGCCAAGGACTAGCGGGGGCTTCCACCGGGGAGCTGTTTTTT
d_call: TRBD1; clone_size: few; v_call: TRBV29-1; j_call: TRBJ2-4; cdr3_aa: CSVGQGAGNIQYF; cdr3_nt: TGCAGCGTTGGACAGGGGGCGGGAAACATTCAGTACTTC
d_call: TRBD2; clone_size: many; v_call: TRBV4-1; j_call: TRBJ2-5; cdr3_aa: CASSQAGGETQYF; cdr3_nt: TGCGCCAGCAGCCAAGCGGGGGGAGAGACCCAGTACTTC
d_call: -; clone_size: many; v_call: TRBV7-9; j_call: TRBJ1-1; cdr3_aa: CASSFRHGSTEAFF; cdr3_nt: TGTGCCAGCAGCTTTCGGCACGGGTCCACTGAAGCTTTCTTT
d_call: TRBD2; clone_size: few; v_call: TRBV6-6; j_call: TRBJ2-1; cdr3_aa: CASLAESRNEQFF; cdr3_nt: TGTGCCAGCCTAGCGGAGTCTAGGAATGAGCAGTTCTTC
d_call: -; clone_size: -; v_call: TRBV23-1; j_call: TRBJ2-5; cdr3_aa: CASSQLRTDKETQYF; cdr3_nt: TGCGCCAGCAGTCAACTCCGGACGGATAAAGAGACCCAGTACTTC
d_call: -; clone_size: few; v_call: TRBV25-1; j_call: TRBJ2-4; cdr3_aa: CASSEGIYREAKNIQYF; cdr3_nt: TGTGCCAGCAGTGAGGGGATCTACAGGGAAGCCAAAAACATTCAGTACTTC
d_call: -; clone_size: -; v_call: TRBV6-2/TRBV6-3; j_call: TRBJ2-7; cdr3_aa: CASSHQSGTPSYEQYF; cdr3_nt: TGTGCCAGCAGTCACCAATCCGGGACACCTTCCTACGAGCAGTACTTC
d_call: -; clone_size: -; v_call: TRBV10-3; j_call: TRBJ2-7; cdr3_aa: CAISEEFSGPYEQYF; cdr3_nt: TGTGCCATCAGTGAGGAGTTCTCGGGACCCTACGAGCAGTACTTC
d_call: -; clone_size: few; v_call: TRBV7-9; j_call: TRBJ2-7; cdr3_aa: CASSGRDRTYEQYF; cdr3_nt: TGTGCCAGCAGCGGCCGGGACCGAACCTACGAGCAGTACTTC
d_call: TRBD1; clone_size: -; v_call: TRBV7-9; j_call: TRBJ2-5; cdr3_aa: CASSHSRGLGETQYF; cdr3_nt: TGTGCCAGCAGCCACAGCAGGGGGCTTGGGGAGACCCAGTACTTC
d_call: -; clone_size: many; v_call: TRBV5-1; j_call: TRBJ2-7; cdr3_aa: CASSLGGRNYEQYF; cdr3_nt: TGCGCCAGCAGCTTGGGAGGCAGGAACTACGAGCAGTACTTC
d_call: TRBD1; clone_size: -; v_call: TRBV12-3/TRBV12-4; j_call: TRBJ1-2; cdr3_aa: CASIDSDRRNYGYTF; cdr3_nt: TGTGCCAGCATCGACTCGGACAGGCGGAACTATGGCTACACCTTC
d_call: -; clone_size: many; v_call: TRBV4-1; j_call: TRBJ2-2; cdr3_aa: CASSQELAYTNTGELFF; cdr3_nt: TGCGCCAGCAGCCAAGAACTAGCCTACACGAACACCGGGGAGCTGTTTTTT